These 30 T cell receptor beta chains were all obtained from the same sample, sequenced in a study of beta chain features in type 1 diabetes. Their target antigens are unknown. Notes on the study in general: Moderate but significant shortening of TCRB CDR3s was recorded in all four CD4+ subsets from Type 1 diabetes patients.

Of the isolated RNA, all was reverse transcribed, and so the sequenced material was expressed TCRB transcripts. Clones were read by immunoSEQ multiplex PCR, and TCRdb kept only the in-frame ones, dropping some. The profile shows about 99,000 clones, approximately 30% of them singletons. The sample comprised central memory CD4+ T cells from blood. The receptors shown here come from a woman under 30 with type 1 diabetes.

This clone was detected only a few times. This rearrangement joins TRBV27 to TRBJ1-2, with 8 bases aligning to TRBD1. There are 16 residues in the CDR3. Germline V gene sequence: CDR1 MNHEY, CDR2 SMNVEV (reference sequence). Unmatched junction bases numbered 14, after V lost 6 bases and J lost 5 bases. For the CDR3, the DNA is TGTGCCAGCAGGCTTTCTATGGACAGGGCACATTATGGCTACACCTTC. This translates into CASRLSMDRAHYGYTF.

In nucleotides, the CDR3 is TGCGCCAGCAGCCAAGGTCTGCAGGGGGCCGGGAACACCGGGGAGCTGTTTTTT. Translation gives CASSQGLQGAGNTGELFF. The chain is built from TRBV4-3 and TRBJ2-2; 8 nucleotides agree with TRBD1. With V trimmed by 1 base and J by 1 base, 8 bases remained unmatched. Germline assignment: CDR1 LGHNA and CDR2 YSLEER. This CDR3 spans 18 amino acids.

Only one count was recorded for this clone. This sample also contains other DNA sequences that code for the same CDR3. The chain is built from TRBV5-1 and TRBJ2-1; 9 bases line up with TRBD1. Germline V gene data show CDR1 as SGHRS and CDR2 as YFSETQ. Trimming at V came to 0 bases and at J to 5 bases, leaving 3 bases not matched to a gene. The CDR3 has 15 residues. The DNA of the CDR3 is TGCGCCAGCAGCTTGGGGGGACAGGGACACAATGAGCAGTTCTTC. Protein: CASSLGGQGHNEQFF.

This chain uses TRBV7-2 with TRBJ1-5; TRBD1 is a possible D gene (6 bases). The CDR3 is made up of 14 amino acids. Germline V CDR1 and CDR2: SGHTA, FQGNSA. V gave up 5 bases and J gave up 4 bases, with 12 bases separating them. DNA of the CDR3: TGTGCCAGCAGCCCGGACAGACAGAATCAGCCCCAGCATTTT. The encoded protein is CASSPDRQNQPQHF.

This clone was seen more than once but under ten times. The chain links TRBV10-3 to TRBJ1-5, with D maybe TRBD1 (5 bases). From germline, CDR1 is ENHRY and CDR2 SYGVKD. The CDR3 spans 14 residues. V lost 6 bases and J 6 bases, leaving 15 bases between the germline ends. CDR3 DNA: TGTGCCATCAGCCAAGACAGTCAGGTTCAGCCCCAGCATTTT. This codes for CAISQDSQVQPQHF.

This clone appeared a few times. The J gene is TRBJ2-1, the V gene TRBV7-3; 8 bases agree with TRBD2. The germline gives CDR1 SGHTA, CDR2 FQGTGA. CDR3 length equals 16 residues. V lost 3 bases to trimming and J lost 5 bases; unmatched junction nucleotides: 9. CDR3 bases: TGTGCCAGCAGCTTCCAGGGGACTAGAGGTAACAATGAGCAGTTCTTC. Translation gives CASSFQGTRGNNEQFF.

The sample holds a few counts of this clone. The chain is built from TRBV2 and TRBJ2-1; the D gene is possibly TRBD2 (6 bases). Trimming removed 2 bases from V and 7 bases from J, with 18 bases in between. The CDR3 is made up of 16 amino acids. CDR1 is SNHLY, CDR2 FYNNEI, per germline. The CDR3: CASSEFRDGSWNEQFF. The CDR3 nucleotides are TGTGCCAGCAGTGAATTTAGGGACGGGAGTTGGAATGAGCAGTTCTTC.

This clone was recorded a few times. The CDR3 loop reads CASSHPTSSQGSSYNEQFF. The CDR3 DNA reads as TGCGCCAGCAGCCACCCGACTAGCTCTCAAGGGAGCTCCTACAATGAGCAGTTCTTC. The chain combines TRBV4-3 with TRBJ2-1; 7 nucleotides match TRBD2. CDR3 length: 19 amino acids. V lost 3 bases to trimming and J lost 0 bases; unmatched junction nucleotides: 14. Germline loops: CDR1 LGHNA, CDR2 YSLEER.

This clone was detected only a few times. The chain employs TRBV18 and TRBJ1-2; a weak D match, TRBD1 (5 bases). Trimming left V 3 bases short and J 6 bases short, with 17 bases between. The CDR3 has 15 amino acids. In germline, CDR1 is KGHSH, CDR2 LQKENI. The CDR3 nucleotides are TGTGCCAGCTCACCGCGTTGGGCAGGGCCCAATGGCTACACCTTC. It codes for CASSPRWAGPNGYTF.

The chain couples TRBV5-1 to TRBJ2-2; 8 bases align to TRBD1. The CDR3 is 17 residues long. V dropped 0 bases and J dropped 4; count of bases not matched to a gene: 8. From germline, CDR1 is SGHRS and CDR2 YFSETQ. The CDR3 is CASSLGLGQDITGELFF. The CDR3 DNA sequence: TGCGCCAGCAGCTTGGGATTGGGACAGGACATCACCGGGGAGCTGTTTTTT.

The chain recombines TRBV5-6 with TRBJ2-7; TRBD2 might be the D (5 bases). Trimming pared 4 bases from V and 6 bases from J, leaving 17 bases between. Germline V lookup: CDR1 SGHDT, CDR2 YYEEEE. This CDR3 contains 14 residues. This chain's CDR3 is CASSLNGGFGEQYV. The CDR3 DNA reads TGTGCCAGCAGCCTGAACGGCGGGTTTGGCGAGCAGTACGTC.

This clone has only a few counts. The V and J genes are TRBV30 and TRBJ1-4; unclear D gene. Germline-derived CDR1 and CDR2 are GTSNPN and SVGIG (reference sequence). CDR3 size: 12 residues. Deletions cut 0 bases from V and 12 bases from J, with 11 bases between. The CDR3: CAWSVHQLELFF. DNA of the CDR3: TGTGCCTGGAGTGTACATCAGTTGGAACTGTTTTTT.

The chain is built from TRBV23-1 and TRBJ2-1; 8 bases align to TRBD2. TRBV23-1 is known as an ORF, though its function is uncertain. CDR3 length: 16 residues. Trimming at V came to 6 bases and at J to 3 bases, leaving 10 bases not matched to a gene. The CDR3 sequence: CASSQVRLAIYNEQFF. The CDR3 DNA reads TGCGCCAGCAGCCAAGTTCGACTAGCGATCTACAATGAGCAGTTCTTC.

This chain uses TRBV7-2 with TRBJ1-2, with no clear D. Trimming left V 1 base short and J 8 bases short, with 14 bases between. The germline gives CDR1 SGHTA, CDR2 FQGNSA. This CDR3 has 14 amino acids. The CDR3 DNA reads TGTGCCAGCAGCTTAGAGAGGGCAGGAGGCGGCTACACCTTC. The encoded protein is CASSLERAGGGYTF. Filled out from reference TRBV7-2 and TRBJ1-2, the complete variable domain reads GAGVSQSPSNKVTEKGKDVELRCDPISGHTALYWYRQSLGQGLEFLIYFQGNSAPDKSGLPSDRFSAERTGGSVSTLTIQRTQQEDSAVYLCASSLERAGGGYTFGSGTRLTVV.

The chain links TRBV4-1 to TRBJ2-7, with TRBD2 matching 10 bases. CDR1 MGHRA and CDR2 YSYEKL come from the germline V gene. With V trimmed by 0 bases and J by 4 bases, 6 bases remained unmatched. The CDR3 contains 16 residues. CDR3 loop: CASSQDEQREGYEQYF. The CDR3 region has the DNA TGCGCCAGCAGCCAAGATGAGCAGCGGGAGGGGTACGAGCAGTACTTC.

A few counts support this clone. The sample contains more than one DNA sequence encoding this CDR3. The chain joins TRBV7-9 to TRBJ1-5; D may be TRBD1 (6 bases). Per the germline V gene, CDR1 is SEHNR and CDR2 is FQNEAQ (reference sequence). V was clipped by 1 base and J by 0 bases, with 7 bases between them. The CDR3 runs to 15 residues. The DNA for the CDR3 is TGTGCCAGCAGCTTAGGGGACACTAGCAATCAGCCCCAGCATTTT. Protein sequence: CASSLGDTSNQPQHF.

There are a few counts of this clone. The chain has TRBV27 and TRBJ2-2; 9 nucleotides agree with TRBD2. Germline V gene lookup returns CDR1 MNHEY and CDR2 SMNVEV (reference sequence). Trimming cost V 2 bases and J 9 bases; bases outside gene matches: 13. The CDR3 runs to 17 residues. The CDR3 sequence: CASSLRPPGLAKWELFF. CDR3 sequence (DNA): TGTGCCAGCAGTTTAAGGCCCCCAGGACTAGCGAAATGGGAGCTGTTTTTT.

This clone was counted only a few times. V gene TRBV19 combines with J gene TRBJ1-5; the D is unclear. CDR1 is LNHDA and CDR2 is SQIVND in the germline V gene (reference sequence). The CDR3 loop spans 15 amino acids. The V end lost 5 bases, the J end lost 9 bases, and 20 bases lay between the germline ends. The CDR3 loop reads CASSAYVRPPGPQHF. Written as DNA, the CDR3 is TGTGCCAGTAGTGCCTATGTTAGGCCCCCAGGGCCCCAGCATTTT. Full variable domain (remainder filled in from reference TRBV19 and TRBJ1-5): DGGITQSPKYLFRKEGQNVTLSCEQNLNHDAMYWYRQDPGQGLRLIYYSQIVNDFQKGDIAEGYSVSREKKESFPLTVTSAQKNPTAFYLCASSAYVRPPGPQHFGDGTRLSIL.

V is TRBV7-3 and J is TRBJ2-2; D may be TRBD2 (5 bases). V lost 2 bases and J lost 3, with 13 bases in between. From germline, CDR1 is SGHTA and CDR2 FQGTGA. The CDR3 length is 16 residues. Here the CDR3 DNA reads TGTGCCAGCAGCTTATGGGCTAGCTCTCACACCGGGGAGCTGTTTTTT. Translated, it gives CASSLWASSHTGELFF.

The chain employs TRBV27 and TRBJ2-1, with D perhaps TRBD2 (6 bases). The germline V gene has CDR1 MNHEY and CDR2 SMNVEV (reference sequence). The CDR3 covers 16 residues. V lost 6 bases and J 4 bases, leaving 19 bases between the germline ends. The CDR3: CASRRGISGQYNEQFF. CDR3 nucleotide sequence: TGTGCCAGCAGGCGCGGGATTTCGGGCCAATACAATGAGCAGTTCTTC.

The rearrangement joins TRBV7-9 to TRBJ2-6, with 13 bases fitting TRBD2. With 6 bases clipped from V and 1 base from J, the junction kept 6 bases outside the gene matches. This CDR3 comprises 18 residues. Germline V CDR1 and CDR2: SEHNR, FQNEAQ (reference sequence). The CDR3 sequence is CASRPTSGRISGANVLTF. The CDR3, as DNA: TGTGCCAGCAGACCGACTAGCGGGAGGATATCTGGGGCCAACGTCCTGACTTTC.

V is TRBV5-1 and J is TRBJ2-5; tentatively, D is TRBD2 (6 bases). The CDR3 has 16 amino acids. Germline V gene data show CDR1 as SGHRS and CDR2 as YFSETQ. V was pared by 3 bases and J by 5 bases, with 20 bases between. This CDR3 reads CASSWAGTSGRETQYF. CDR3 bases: TGCGCCAGCAGCTGGGCAGGGACTTCAGGGAGGGAGACCCAGTACTTC.

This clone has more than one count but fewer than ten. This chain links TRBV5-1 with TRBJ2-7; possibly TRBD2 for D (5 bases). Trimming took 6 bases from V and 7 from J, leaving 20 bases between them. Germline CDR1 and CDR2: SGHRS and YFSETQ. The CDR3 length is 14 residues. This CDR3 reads CASNLQGRGKEQYF. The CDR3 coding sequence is TGCGCCAGCAACTTACAAGGTCGAGGGAAAGAGCAGTACTTC.

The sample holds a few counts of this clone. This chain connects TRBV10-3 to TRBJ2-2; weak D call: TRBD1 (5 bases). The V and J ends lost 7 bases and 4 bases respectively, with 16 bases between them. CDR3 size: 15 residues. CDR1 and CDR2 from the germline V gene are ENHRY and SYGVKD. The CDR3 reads CAIKGAGSGTGELFF. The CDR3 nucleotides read TGTGCCATCAAAGGGGCAGGATCAGGCACCGGGGAGCTGTTTTTT.

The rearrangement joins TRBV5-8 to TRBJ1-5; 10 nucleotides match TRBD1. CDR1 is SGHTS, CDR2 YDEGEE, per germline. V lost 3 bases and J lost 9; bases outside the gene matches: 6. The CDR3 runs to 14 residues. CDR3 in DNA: TGTGCCAGCAGCTCGCTCGGACAGGGGGGGCCCCAGCATTTT. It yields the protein CASSSLGQGGPQHF.

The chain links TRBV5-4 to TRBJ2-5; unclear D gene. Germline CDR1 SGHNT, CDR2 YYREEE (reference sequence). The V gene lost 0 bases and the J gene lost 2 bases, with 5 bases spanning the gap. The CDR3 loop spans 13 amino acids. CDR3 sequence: CASSLGLQETQYF. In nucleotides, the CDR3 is TGTGCCAGCAGCTTGGGACTGCAAGAGACCCAGTACTTC.

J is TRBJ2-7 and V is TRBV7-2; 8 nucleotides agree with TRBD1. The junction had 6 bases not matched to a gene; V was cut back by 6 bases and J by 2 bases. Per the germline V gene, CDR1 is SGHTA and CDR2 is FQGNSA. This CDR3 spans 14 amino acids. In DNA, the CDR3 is TGTGCCAGCAGTTGGGACAGGACTACCTACGAGCAGTACTTC. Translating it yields CASSWDRTTYEQYF.

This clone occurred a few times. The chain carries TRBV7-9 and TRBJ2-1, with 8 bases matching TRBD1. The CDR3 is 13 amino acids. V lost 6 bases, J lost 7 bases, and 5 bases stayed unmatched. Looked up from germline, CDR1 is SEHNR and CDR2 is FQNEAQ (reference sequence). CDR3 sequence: CASRLGQGNEQFF. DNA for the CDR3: TGTGCCAGCAGACTCGGACAGGGTAATGAGCAGTTCTTC.

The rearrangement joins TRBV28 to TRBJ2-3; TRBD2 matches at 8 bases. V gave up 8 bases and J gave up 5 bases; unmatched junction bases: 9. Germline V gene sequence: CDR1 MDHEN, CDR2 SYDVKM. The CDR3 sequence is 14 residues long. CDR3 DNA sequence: TGTGCCAGCGGATCCGGGACTAGTGGAGATACGCAGTATTTT. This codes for CASGSGTSGDTQYF.

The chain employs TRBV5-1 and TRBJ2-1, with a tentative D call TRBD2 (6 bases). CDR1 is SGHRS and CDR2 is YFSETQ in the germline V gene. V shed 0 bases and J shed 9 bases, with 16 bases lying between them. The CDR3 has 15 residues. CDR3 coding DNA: TGCGCCAGCAGCTTGGCTCCACTACTAGCCCCTGAGCAGTTCTTC. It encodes CASSLAPLLAPEQFF.